The 7 T cell receptor beta chains listed next were all sequenced from one sample in a study of T cells in Graves' hyperthyroidism and ophthalmopathy. Researchers took RNA transcripts and amplified the TCR beta CDR3 regions from them. HTBI primers were employed in a first-round RT-PCR of the TCR CDR3. TCRdb redid the calling of the multiplex PCR reads with MiXCR, one entry per CDR3 protein. The profile shows 350,000 to 400,000 distinct CDR3 sequences, 19% of them singletons. Sequenced sample: blood. The receptors were sampled from a woman aged 18 to 35 with Graves' hyperthyroidism.

Only one count was recorded for this clonotype. The rearrangement uses TRBV7-9 and TRBJ1-1; D is ambiguous. V lost 6 bases to trimming and J lost 11 bases, with 19 bases between them. The CDR3 has 13 amino acids. Looked up from germline, CDR1 is SEHNR and CDR2 is FQNEAQ (reference sequence). The CDR3 nucleotides read TGTGCCAGCAGTAGCAGGACCGGCCCTTTGGCTTTCTTT. This translates into CASSSRTGPLAFF.

This chain joins TRBV29-1 and TRBJ2-5; no firm D call. Germline values: CDR1 SQVTM, CDR2 ANQGSEA. Trimming removed 3 bases from V and 5 bases from J, with 13 bases in between. The CDR3 consists of 13 residues. This chain's CDR3 is CSVEGYPGETQYF. The CDR3 coding sequence is TGCAGCGTTGAGGGATACCCCGGGGAGACCCAGTACTTC.

V is TRBV4-1 and J is TRBJ2-2; D is ambiguous. Germline-derived CDR1 and CDR2 are MGHRA and YSYEKL. V was shortened by 0 bases and J by 8 bases, with 7 bases between the two germline ends. CDR3 length: 13 amino acids. The DNA of the CDR3 is TGCGCCAGCAGCCAAGAGCCCGGGGGGGAGCTGTTTTTT. Protein product: CASSQEPGGELFF.

This clonotype was detected many times. The chain combines TRBV24-1 with TRBJ1-1; TRBD1 might be the D (5 bases). CDR3 length: 13 residues. From germline, CDR1 is KGHDR and CDR2 SFDVKD. Trimming stripped 3 bases from V and 4 bases from J, with 8 bases between. The CDR3 DNA follows: TGTGCCACCAGTGATGGGGGGATCACTGAAGCTTTCTTT. It translates to CATSDGGITEAFF.

This clonotype showed up many times. The V call is TRBV20-1, the J call TRBJ2-5; D gene unclear. CDR1 and CDR2 (germline): DFQATT, SNEGSKA (reference sequence). The V gene lost 0 bases and the J gene lost 5 bases, with 7 bases spanning the gap. The CDR3 is 12 residues long. In DNA form, the CDR3 reads TGCAGTGCTAGAGAGGGCCGGGAGACCCAGTACTTC. It encodes CSAREGRETQYF.

This clonotype was seen repeatedly, ten times or more. The rearrangement uses TRBV12-3 or TRBV12-4 and TRBJ1-5, with unresolved D. This CDR3 contains 16 residues. V dropped 1 base and J dropped 0 bases, with 10 bases sitting between them. The CDR3 here is CASSLGPPYSNQPQHF. CDR3 DNA: TGTGCCAGCAGTTTAGGGCCGCCGTATAGCAATCAGCCCCAGCATTTT.

In this sample, this clonotype is medium-sized. This chain links TRBV15 with TRBJ2-5; TRBD1 matches 11 bases. The ends lost 1 base at V and 4 bases at J; junction bases unmatched: 2. This CDR3 is 15 amino acids long. The germline gives CDR1 LNHNV, CDR2 YYDKDF (reference sequence). DNA of the CDR3: TGTGCCACCAGCAGAGGGACAGGGGGCGCAGAGACCCAGTACTTC. The encoded protein is CATSRGTGGAETQYF. The full variable domain, in which reference TRBV15 and TRBJ2-5 provide the parts outside the CDR3, is DAMVIQNPRYQVTQFGKPVTLSCSQTLNHNVMYWYQQKSSQAPKLLFHYYDKDFNNEADTPDNFQSRRPNTSFCFLDIRSPGLGDTAMYLCATSRGTGGAETQYFGPGTRLLVL.